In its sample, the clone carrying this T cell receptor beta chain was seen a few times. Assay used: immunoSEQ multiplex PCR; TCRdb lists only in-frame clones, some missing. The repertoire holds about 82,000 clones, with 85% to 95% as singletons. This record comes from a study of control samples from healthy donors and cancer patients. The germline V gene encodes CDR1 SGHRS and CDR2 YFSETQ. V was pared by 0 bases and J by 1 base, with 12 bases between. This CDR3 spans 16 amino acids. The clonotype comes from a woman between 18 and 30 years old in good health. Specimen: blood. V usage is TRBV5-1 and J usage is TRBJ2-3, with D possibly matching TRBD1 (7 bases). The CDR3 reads CASSLARGAGTDTQYF. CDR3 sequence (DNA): TGCGCCAGCAGCTTGGCCAGGGGGGCTGGCACAGATACGCAGTATTTT.